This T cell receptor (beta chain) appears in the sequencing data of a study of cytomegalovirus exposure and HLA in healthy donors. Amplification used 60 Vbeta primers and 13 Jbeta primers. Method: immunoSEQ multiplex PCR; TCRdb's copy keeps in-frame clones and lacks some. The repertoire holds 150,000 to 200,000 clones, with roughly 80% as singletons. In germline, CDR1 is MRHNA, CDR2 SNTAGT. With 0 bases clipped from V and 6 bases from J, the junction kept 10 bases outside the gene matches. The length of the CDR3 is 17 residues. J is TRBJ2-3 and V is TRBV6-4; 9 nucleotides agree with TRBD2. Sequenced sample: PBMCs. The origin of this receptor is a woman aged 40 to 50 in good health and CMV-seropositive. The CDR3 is CASSDSSGGRGRDTQYF. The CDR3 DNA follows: TGTGCCAGCAGTGACTCGAGTGGCGGGAGGGGCCGGGATACGCAGTATTTT.